The 14 T cell receptor beta chains reported below all come from one sample, sequenced in a study of T cells after posttransplantation cyclophosphamide. The protocol was immunoSEQ multiplex PCR, while the TCRdb copy is restricted to in-frame clones and leaves out a portion. The sample has 9,500 to 15,000 clones; approximately 81% are singletons. Controls had myeloablative marrow grafts with methotrexate and calcineurin inhibitor, sampled at 1 year. This material consisted of PBMCs, taken about 380 days after allogeneic stem cell transplant with calcineurin inhibitor and methotrexate. These receptors all stem from a male patient in his thirties who received an allogeneic stem cell transplant from an unrelated donor, was CMV-positive, and had acute GVHD only. Certain T cells may be donor cells from the graft.

The genes are TRBV6-4 and TRBJ2-1, with D maybe TRBD2 (7 bases). This CDR3 contains 16 residues. CDR1 and CDR2 from the germline V gene are MRHNA and SNTAGT. Trimming removed 0 bases from V and 4 bases from J, with 13 bases in between. CDR3 protein: CASSDSAGALYNEQFF. CDR3 bases: TGTGCCAGCAGTGACTCTGCGGGGGCCCTTTACAATGAGCAGTTCTTC.

This clone has only one observation. The chain recombines TRBV30 with TRBJ2-5; 8 bases align to TRBD2. The CDR3 is 16 residues long. Per the germline V gene, CDR1 is GTSNPN and CDR2 is SVGIG (reference sequence). Trimming cost V 6 bases and J 5 bases; bases outside gene matches: 17. The DNA for the CDR3 is TGTGCCTGTACCAACGGTCGGGGGGGAGGGCCTGAGACCCAGTACTTC. Its translation is CACTNGRGGGPETQYF.

The chain is built from TRBV7-9 and TRBJ1-2; weak D call: TRBD1 (5 bases). Trimming stripped 0 bases from V and 6 bases from J, with 11 bases between. The CDR3 has 14 amino acids. Germline CDR1 SEHNR, CDR2 FQNEAQ (reference sequence). CDR3 bases: TGTGCCAGCAGCTTAGCGGTGACAGTGGATGGCTACACCTTC. Protein sequence: CASSLAVTVDGYTF.

As regards this clone: A read error may produce the germline difference seen at one junction end. The sample carries other DNA sequences with the same CDR3. The chain uses TRBV6-5 and TRBJ1-1; tentatively, D is TRBD1 (6 bases). CDR3 size: 14 residues. Germline V gene sequence: CDR1 MNHEY, CDR2 SVGAGI. CDR3 nucleotide sequence: TGTGCCAGTAGTTACGGGGGCGACCGCACTGAAGCTTTCTTT. It translates to CASSYGGDRTEAFF.

The chain links TRBV15 to TRBJ2-7; 7 bases line up with TRBD2. Trimming cost V 3 bases and J 2 bases; bases outside gene matches: 10. Germline CDR1 LNHNV, CDR2 YYDKDF (reference sequence). CDR3 length equals 16 residues. CDR3: CATSRGSGTKTYEQYF. The CDR3, as DNA: TGTGCCACCAGCAGGGGGTCCGGGACTAAGACCTACGAGCAGTACTTC.

The gene calls are TRBV5-1 and TRBJ2-7; the match to TRBD2 covers 9 bases. CDR1 and CDR2 from the germline V gene are SGHRS and YFSETQ. The V segment lost 4 bases and the J segment 4 bases; nucleotides outside the gene matches: 12. The length of the CDR3 is 16 residues. CDR3 nucleotide sequence: TGCGCCAGCAGCCGGGTAGCGGGAGAGGTCCGGTACGAGCAGTACTTC. Encoded protein: CASSRVAGEVRYEQYF.

The chain recombines TRBV18 with TRBJ1-1; tentatively, D is TRBD1 (6 bases). The CDR3 consists of 16 residues. Germline lookup yields CDR1 KGHSH and CDR2 LQKENI. V dropped 4 bases and J dropped 2 bases, with 17 bases sitting between them. CDR3 in amino acids: CASSLSSGALNTEAFF. The CDR3 DNA sequence: TGTGCCAGCTCACTATCGTCAGGGGCCTTAAACACTGAAGCTTTCTTT.

Note on this clone: The same CDR3 also results from other DNA sequences found in this sample. This sequence joins TRBV6-5 and TRBJ1-2; 7 positions match TRBD1. Germline assignment: CDR1 MNHEY and CDR2 SVGAGI. Trimming took 6 bases from V and 4 from J; bases not matched to a gene: 5. The CDR3 has 13 residues. This chain's CDR3 is CASRRQGSYGYTF. Written as DNA, the CDR3 is TGTGCCAGCAGACGACAGGGATCCTATGGCTACACCTTC.

This clone has a single count. This rearrangement joins TRBV29-1 to TRBJ1-2; TRBD1 matches 7 bases. The CDR3 extends over 13 amino acids. The V and J ends lost 6 bases and 0 bases, in that order; junction bases with no gene match: 4. Germline V gene data show CDR1 as SQVTM and CDR2 as ANQGSEA. The CDR3 reads CSVPTGANYGYTF. The CDR3 DNA reads as TGCAGCGTCCCTACAGGGGCTAACTATGGCTACACCTTC.

Judged by abundance, this clone is large. The chain joins TRBV19 to TRBJ1-1; possible D gene TRBD1, 5 bases. The CDR3 extends over 13 amino acids. V lost 7 bases and J 1 base, leaving 10 bases between the germline ends. Germline values: CDR1 LNHDA, CDR2 SQIVND (reference sequence). The CDR3 nucleotides are TGTGCCAGTAAGACAGCGGGGAACACTGAAGCTTTCTTT. Its protein is CASKTAGNTEAFF.

V usage is TRBV5-4 and J usage is TRBJ2-5; tentatively, D is TRBD2 (7 bases). This CDR3 comprises 15 residues. The germline gives CDR1 SGHNT, CDR2 YYREEE (reference sequence). The V end lost 9 bases, the J end lost 5 bases, and 23 bases lay between the germline ends. The CDR3 here is CATLWGGAPQETQYF. The CDR3, as DNA: TGTGCCACCCTATGGGGGGGGGCTCCCCAGGAGACCCAGTACTTC.

There are a few counts of this clone. Written as DNA, the CDR3 is TGTGCCAGCAGCAGACAGGGTCGAAGCACAGATACGCAGTATTTT. Translated: CASSRQGRSTDTQYF. This chain uses TRBV21-1 with TRBJ2-3; the table's D call, TRBD1, was not checked against the DNA. TRBV21-1 has pseudogene status. The CDR3 length is 15 residues.

The chain recombines TRBV7-3 with TRBJ1-2; no reliable D call. The germline gives CDR1 SGHTA, CDR2 FQGTGA. CDR3 length equals 13 residues. V dropped 3 bases and J dropped 9 bases, with 14 bases sitting between them. Here the CDR3 DNA reads TGTGCCAGCAGCTTCGGAGCGAGTGAAAGCTACACCTTC. Its protein is CASSFGASESYTF. The full variable domain, completed using reference TRBV7-3 and TRBJ1-2, is GAGVSQTPSNKVTEKGKYVELRCDPISGHTALYWYRQSLGQGPEFLIYFQGTGAADDSGLPNDRFFAVRPEGSVSTLKIQRTERGDSAVYLCASSFGASESYTFGSGTRLTVV.

The CDR3 region has the DNA TGTGCCAGCAGGTCTAGTCTCAGGGAGGGTGAGCAGTTCTTC. The encoded protein is CASRSSLREGEQFF. This chain joins TRBV6-5 and TRBJ2-1, with 7 positions matching TRBD2. V was clipped by 6 bases and J by 9 bases; unmatched bases: 11. The CDR3 is made up of 14 amino acids. Germline lookup yields CDR1 MNHEY and CDR2 SVGAGI.